The 2 T cell receptor beta chains below all came from one sample that was sequenced in a study of blood T cell repertoires in COVID-19. Sequenced by immunoSEQ multiplex PCR; TCRdb stores in-frame clones only, minus some. The table has 250,000 to 350,000 clones, about 87% seen once. Sequencing was done on a sample of peripheral blood. These receptor sequences come from a woman aged 50 to 65 with COVID-19, enrolled during active disease.

The chain carries TRBV6-6 and TRBJ2-1, with 7 bases aligning to TRBD2. The CDR3 consists of 14 residues. Germline V gene data show CDR1 as MNHNY and CDR2 as SVGAGI (reference sequence). Trimming at V came to 6 bases and at J to 1 base, leaving 3 bases not matched to a gene. The DNA for the CDR3 is TGTGCCAGCAGAAACGGGGGGTCCTACAATGAGCAGTTCTTC. It encodes CASRNGGSYNEQFF.

The chain uses TRBV30 and TRBJ1-4, with 8 bases identical to TRBD1. Germline V CDR1 and CDR2: GTSNPN, SVGIG (reference sequence). J lost 8 bases, V lost 4 bases, and 12 bases had no gene match. This CDR3 has 15 residues. CDR3 in DNA: TGTGCCTGGACCCCCCGACAGGGGTTAGGGGAAAAACTGTTTTTT. This encodes CAWTPRQGLGEKLFF.